This T cell receptor beta chain was recovered during a study of T cell responses to AZD1222 COVID-19 vaccine. Overall study findings and caveats: Sampling that yielded the repertoires occurred only after the peak T cell response. Donors skewed white British and female; clonal diversity was possibly underestimated.

With respect to this clone: The target antigen is unknown.

CDR1 LGHDT and CDR2 YNNKEL come from the germline V gene (reference sequence). The CDR3 length is 13 residues. V lost 4 bases, J lost 8 bases, and 14 bases lay in between. TCRdb keeps only in-frame clones here, not all; method: immunoSEQ multiplex PCR. The repertoire has 150,000 to 200,000 clones, roughly 88% of them found once; the top ten carry approximately 5.9%. Both about-4-week and about-12-week second-dose recipients were combined. Source: peripheral blood, taken 28 days after the second AZD1222 dose. The TCR sequence derives from an adult who received the AZD1222 COVID-19 vaccine. V and J are TRBV3-1 (or the pseudogene TRBV3-2) and TRBJ1-2; D not certain. The CDR3 bases are TGTGCCAGCAGCCTTAACAGAGAAGAAGGCTACACCTTC. Amino acid sequence: CASSLNREEGYTF.